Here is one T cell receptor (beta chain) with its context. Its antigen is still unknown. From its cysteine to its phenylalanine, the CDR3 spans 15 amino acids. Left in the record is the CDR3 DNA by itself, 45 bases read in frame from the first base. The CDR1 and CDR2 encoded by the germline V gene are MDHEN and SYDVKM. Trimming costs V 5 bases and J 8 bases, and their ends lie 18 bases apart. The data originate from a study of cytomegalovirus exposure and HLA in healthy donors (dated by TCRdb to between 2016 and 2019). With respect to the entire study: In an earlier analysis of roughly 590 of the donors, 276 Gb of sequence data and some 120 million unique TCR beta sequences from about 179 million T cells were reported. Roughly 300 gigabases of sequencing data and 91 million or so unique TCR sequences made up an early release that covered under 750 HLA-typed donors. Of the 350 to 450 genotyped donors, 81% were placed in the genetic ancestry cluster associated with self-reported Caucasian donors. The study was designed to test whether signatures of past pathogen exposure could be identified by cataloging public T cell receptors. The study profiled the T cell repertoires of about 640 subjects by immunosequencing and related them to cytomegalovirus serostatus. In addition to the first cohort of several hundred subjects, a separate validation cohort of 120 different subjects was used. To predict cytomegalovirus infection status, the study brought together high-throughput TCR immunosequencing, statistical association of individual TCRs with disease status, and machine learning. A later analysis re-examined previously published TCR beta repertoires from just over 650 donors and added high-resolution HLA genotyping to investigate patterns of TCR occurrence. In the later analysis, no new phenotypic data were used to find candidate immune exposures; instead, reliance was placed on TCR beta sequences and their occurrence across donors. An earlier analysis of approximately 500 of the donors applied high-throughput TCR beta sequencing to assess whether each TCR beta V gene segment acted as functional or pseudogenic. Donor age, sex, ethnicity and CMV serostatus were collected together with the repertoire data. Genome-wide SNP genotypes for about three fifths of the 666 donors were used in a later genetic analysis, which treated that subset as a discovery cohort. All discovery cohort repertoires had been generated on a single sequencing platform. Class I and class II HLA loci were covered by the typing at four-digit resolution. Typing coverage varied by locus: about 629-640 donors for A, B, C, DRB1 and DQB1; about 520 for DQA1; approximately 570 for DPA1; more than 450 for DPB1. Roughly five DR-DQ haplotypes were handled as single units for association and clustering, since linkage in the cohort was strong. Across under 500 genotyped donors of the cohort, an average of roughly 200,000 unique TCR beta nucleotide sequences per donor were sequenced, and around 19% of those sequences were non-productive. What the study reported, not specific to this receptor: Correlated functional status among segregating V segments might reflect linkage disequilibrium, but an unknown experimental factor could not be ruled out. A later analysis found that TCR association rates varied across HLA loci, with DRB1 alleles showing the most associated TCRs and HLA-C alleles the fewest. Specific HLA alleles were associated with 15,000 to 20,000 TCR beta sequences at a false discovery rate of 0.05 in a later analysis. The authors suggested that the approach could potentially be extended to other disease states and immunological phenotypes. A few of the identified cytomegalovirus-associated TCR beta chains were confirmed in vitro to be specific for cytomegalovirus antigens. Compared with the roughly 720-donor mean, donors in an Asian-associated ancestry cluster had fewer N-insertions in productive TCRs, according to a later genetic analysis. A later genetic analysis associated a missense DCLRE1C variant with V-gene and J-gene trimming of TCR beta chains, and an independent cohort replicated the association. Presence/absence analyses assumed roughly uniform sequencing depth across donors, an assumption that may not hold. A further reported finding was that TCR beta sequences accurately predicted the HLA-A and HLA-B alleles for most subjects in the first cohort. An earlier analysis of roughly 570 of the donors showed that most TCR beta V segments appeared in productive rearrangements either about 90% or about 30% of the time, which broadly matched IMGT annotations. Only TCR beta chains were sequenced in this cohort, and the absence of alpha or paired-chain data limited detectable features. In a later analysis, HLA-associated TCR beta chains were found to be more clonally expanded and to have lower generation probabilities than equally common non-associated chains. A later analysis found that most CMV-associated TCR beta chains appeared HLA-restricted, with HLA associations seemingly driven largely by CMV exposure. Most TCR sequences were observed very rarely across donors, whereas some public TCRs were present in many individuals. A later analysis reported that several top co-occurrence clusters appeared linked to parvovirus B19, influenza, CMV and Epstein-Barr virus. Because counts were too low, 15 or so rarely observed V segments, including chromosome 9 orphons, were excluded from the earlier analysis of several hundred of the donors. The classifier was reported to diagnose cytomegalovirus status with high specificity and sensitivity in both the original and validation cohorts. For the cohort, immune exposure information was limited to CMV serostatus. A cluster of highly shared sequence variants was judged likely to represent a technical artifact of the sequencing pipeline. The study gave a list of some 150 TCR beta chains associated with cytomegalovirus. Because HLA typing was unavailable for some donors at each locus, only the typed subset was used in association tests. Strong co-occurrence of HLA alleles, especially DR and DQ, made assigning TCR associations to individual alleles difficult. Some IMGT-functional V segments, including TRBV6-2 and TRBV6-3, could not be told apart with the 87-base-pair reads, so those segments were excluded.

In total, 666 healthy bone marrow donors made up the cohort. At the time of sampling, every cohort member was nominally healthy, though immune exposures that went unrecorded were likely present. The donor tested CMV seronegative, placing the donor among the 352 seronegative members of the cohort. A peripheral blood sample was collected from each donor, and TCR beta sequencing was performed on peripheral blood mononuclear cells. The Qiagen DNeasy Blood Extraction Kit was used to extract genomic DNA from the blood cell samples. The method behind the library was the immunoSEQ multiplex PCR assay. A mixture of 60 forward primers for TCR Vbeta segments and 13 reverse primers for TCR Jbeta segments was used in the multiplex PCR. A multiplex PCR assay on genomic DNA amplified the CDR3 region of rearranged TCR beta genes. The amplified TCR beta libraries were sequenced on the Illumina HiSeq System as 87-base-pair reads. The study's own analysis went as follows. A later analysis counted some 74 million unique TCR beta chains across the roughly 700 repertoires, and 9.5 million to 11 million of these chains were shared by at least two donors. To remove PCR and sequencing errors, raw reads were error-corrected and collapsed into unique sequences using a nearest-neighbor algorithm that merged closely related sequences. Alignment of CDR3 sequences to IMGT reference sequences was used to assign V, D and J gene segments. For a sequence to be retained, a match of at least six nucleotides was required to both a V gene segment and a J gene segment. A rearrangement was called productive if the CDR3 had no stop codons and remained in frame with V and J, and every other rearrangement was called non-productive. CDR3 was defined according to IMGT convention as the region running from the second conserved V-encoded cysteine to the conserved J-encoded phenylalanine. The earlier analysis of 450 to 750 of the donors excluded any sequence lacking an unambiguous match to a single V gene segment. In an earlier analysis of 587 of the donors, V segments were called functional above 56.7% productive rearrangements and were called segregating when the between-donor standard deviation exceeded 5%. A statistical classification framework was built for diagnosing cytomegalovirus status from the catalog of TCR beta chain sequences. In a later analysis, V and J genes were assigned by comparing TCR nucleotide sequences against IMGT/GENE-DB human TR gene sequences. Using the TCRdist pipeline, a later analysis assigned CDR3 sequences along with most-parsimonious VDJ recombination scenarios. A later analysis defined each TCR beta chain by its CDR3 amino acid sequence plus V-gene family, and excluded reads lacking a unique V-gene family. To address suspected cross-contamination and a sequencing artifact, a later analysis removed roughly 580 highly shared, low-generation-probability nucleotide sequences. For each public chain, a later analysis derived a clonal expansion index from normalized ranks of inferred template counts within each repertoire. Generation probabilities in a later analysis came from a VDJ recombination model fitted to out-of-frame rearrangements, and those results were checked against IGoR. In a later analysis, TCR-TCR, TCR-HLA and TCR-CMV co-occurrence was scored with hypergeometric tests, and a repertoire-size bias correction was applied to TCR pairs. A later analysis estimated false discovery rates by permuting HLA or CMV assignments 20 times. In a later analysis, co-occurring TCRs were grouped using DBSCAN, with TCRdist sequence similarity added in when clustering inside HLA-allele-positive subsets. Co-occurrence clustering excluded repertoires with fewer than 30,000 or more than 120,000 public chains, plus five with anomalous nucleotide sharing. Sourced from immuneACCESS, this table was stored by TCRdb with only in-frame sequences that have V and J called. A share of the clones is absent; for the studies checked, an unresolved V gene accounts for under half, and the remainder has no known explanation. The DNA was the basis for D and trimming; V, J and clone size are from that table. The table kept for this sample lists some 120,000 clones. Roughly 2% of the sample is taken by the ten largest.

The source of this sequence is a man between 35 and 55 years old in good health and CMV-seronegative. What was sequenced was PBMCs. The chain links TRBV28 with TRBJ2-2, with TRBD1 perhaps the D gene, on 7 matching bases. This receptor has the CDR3 CASSPPGGGKGELFF. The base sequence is TGTGCCAGCAGTCCCCCCGGAGGGGGCAAGGGGGAGCTGTTTTTT.